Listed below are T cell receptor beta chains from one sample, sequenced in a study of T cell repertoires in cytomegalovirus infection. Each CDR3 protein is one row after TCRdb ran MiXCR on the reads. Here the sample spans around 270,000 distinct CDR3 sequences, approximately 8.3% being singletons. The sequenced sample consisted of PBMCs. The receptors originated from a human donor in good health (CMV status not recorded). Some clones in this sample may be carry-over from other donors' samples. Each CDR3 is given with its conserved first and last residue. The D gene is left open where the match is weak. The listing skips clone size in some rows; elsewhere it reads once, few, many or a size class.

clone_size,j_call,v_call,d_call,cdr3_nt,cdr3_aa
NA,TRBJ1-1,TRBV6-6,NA,TGTGCCAGCAGTCCGCACAGAGTTGAAGCTTTCTTT,CASSPHRVEAFF
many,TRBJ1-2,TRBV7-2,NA,TGTGCCAGCGCCAAGGTTGATGGCTACACCTTC,CASAKVDGYTF
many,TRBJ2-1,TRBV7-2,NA,TGTGCCAGCAGCTCGACAGGTTATGATGAGCAGTTCTTC,CASSSTGYDEQFF
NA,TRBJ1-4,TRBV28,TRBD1,TGTGCCAGCAGTTCCACCTGGGACAGTCCGTTTTTT,CASSSTWDSPFF
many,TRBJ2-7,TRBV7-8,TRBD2,TGTGCCAGCAGCTCCCTAGTCGATATATCTAGCGGCTACGAGCAGTACTTC,CASSSLVDISSGYEQYF
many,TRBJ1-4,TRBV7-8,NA,TGTGCCAGCAGCCGAGGGTCTGCAACTAATGAAAAACTGTTTTTT,CASSRGSATNEKLFF
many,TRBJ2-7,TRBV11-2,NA,TGTGCCAGCAGCTTATTAAGGCTAGCAGGCTACGAGCAGTACTTC,CASSLLRLAGYEQYF
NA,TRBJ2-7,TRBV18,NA,TGTGCCAGCTCACCCACCCCGAGGAGCGACGAGCAGTACTTC,CASSPTPRSDEQYF
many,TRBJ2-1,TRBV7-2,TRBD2,TGTGCCAGCAGCTTAGGATGGGGGAGGGCCCGTCAAGCCTACAATGAGCAGTTCTTC,CASSLGWGRARQAYNEQFF
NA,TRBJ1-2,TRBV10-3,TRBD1,TGTGCCAGCGGGCTCCAGGGACAGGGGGCTTTTGGCTATGGCTACACCTTC,CASGLQGQGAFGYGYTF
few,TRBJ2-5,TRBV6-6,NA,TGTGCCATCCGGGACTTCTCAAAGGAGACCCAGTACTTC,CAIRDFSKETQYF
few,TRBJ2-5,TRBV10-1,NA,TGCGCCAGCAGTGGAGCAGGGAGGAGAGAGACCCAGTACTTC,CASSGAGRRETQYF
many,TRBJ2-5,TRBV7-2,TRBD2,TGTGCCAGCAGCCATACTAGCGGGGGTGGCAGGACCCAGTACTTC,CASSHTSGGGRTQYF
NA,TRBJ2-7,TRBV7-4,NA,TGTGCCAGCAGCTTAACCCTCGGGGCCTCCTACGAGCAGTACTTC,CASSLTLGASYEQYF
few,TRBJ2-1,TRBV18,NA,TGTGCCAGCTCCCCCGGCTTAGTATACAATGAGCAGTTCTTC,CASSPGLVYNEQFF
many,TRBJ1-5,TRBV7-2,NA,TGTGCCAGCAGCTGGAGAAGCAATCAGCCCCAGCATTTT,CASSWRSNQPQHF
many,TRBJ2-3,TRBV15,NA,TGTGCCACCCAAGGCGTGACAGATACGCAGTATTTT,CATQGVTDTQYF